The 14 T cell receptor beta chains below all came from one sample that was sequenced in a study of cytomegalovirus exposure and HLA in healthy donors. A multiplex PCR was run with 60 Vbeta primers and 13 Jbeta primers. TCRdb's table, derived via immunoSEQ multiplex PCR, lists solely in-frame clones and lacks some. The data contain some 140,000 clones, less than 85% of them seen just once; the ten biggest clones take up roughly 10%. Material: PBMCs. These receptors originate from a woman between 50 and 59 years old in good health and CMV-seropositive.

Of note for this clone: The junction shows a germline mismatch at one end, possibly a read error. The rearrangement links TRBV7-7 to TRBJ2-1; weak D call: TRBD1 (5 bases). There are 12 residues in the CDR3. From germline, CDR1 is SSHAT and CDR2 FNYEAQ (reference sequence). As DNA, the CDR3 is TGTGCTAGCAGTTTCCACAGGAATGAGCAGTTCTTC. Its protein is CASSFHRNEQFF.

CDR3 amino acids: CASSLTSADTQYF. The CDR3 DNA follows: TGCGCCAGCAGCTTGACTAGCGCAGATACGCAGTATTTT. This rearrangement joins TRBV5-1 to TRBJ2-3; 7 nucleotides align to TRBD2. The CDR3 covers 13 residues. Trimming at V came to 1 base and at J to 4 bases, leaving 0 bases not matched to a gene. The germline CDR1 and CDR2 sequences are SGHRS and YFSETQ. The full variable domain, completed using reference TRBV5-1 and TRBJ2-3, is KAGVTQTPRYLIKTRGQQVTLSCSPISGHRSVSWYQQTPGQGLQFLFEYFSETQRNKGNFPGRFSGRQFSNSRSEMNVSTLELGDSALYLCASSLTSADTQYFGPGTRLTVL.

The rearrangement uses TRBV28 and TRBJ1-1, with 7 bases that match TRBD1. CDR1 MDHEN and CDR2 SYDVKM come from the germline V gene. The CDR3 contains 14 residues. V lost 3 bases and J lost 8; bases outside the gene matches: 9. CDR3 in amino acids: CASSLVRGQTEAFF. CDR3 DNA sequence: TGTGCCAGCAGTTTGGTCCGGGGACAGACCGAAGCTTTCTTT.

The rearrangement joins TRBV7-9 to TRBJ2-1; 7 bases are shared with TRBD1. The CDR3 is 16 amino acids. Looked up from germline, CDR1 is SEHNR and CDR2 is FQNEAQ (reference sequence). V lost 4 bases, J lost 0 bases, and 6 bases stayed unmatched. The chain's CDR3 is CASSSYRQGSYNEQFF. DNA for the CDR3: TGTGCCAGCAGCTCCTATCGACAGGGCTCCTACAATGAGCAGTTCTTC. The entire variable domain, with the rest obtained from reference TRBV7-9 and TRBJ2-1, is as follows: DTGVSQNPRHKITKRGQNVTFRCDPISEHNRLYWYRQTLGQGPEFLTYFQNEAQLEKSRLLSDRFSAERPKGSFSTLEIQRTEQGDSAMYLCASSSYRQGSYNEQFFGPGTRLTVL.

The chain's CDR3 is CASSSTGTSGGQYF. The CDR3, as DNA: TGTGCCAGCAGCTCCACCGGGACTAGCGGGGGGCAGTACTTC. This chain uses TRBV7-2 with TRBJ2-7, with 14 bases lining up with TRBD2. The CDR3 is 14 residues long. J lost 9 bases, V lost 4 bases, and 5 bases had no gene match. CDR1 is SGHTA, CDR2 FQGNSA, per germline.

The chain is built from TRBV9 and TRBJ1-2, with D maybe TRBD1 (6 bases). This CDR3 region has 15 residues. The germline gives CDR1 SGDLS, CDR2 YYNGEE. V lost 3 bases, J lost 6 bases, and 18 bases lay in between. The CDR3 reads CASSELGWGGDGYTF. For the CDR3, the DNA is TGTGCCAGCAGCGAGTTGGGGTGGGGGGGCGATGGCTACACCTTC.

This chain joins TRBV4-1 and TRBJ2-5; D unresolved. This CDR3 region has 13 residues. V was shortened by 0 bases and J by 7 bases, with 9 bases between the two germline ends. The germline V gene has CDR1 MGHRA and CDR2 YSYEKL. The CDR3 nucleotides are TGCGCCAGCAGCCAAGATCGACATGCGACCCAGTACTTC. Protein product: CASSQDRHATQYF.

The chain couples TRBV2 to TRBJ2-2; weak D call: TRBD2 (6 bases). V lost 9 bases and J lost 2, with 10 bases in between. This CDR3 is built from 13 residues. Germline V lookup: CDR1 SNHLY, CDR2 FYNNEI. The CDR3 reads CASGRFNTGELFF. Here the CDR3 DNA reads TGTGCCAGTGGGAGGTTCAACACCGGGGAGCTGTTTTTT.

The chain joins TRBV5-1 to TRBJ2-7; the match to TRBD2 covers 11 bases. This CDR3 is 16 amino acids long. V was clipped by 1 base and J by 0 bases; unmatched bases: 3. Germline assignment: CDR1 SGHRS and CDR2 YFSETQ. The CDR3 here is CASSLPLAGGSYEQYF. CDR3 DNA: TGCGCCAGCAGCTTGCCTCTAGCGGGGGGCTCCTACGAGCAGTACTTC.

The CDR3: CASSPQTGGSNQPQHF. CDR3 DNA sequence: TGTGCCAGCAGTCCCCAGACAGGGGGAAGCAATCAGCCCCAGCATTTT. The chain couples TRBV27 to TRBJ1-5, with TRBD1 matching over 9 bases. Germline assignment: CDR1 MNHEY and CDR2 SMNVEV (reference sequence). This CDR3 is 16 amino acids long. V lost 5 bases to trimming and J lost 1 base; unmatched junction nucleotides: 6.

J is TRBJ2-1 and V is TRBV19; D might be TRBD2 (6 bases). The CDR3 extends over 15 amino acids. Between the trimmed V and J ends, which lost 4 bases and 2 bases, there was a span of 12 bases. CDR1 and CDR2 (germline): LNHDA, SQIVND (reference sequence). DNA for the CDR3: TGTGCCAGTAGTAACAGGACGGGGGCCTACAATGAGCAGTTCTTC. Translation: CASSNRTGAYNEQFF.

V gene TRBV27 combines with J gene TRBJ2-7; D is perhaps TRBD2 (5 bases). This CDR3 region has 13 residues. V was trimmed by 3 bases and J by 4 bases, leaving 10 bases between them. Germline V CDR1 and CDR2: MNHEY, SMNVEV (reference sequence). In nucleotides, the CDR3 is TGTGCCAGCAGTTTTATCGGGGAGTACGAGCAGTACTTC. It codes for CASSFIGEYEQYF.

V gene TRBV7-9 combines with J gene TRBJ2-7; D may be TRBD2 (5 bases). The V and J ends lost 5 bases and 2 bases respectively, with 7 bases between them. CDR1 and CDR2 from the germline V gene are SEHNR and FQNEAQ (reference sequence). The CDR3 loop spans 12 amino acids. The CDR3 region has the DNA TGTGCCAGCAGCCCGACTACCTACGAGCAGTACTTC. The encoded protein is CASSPTTYEQYF.

This clone was counted only a few times. This chain connects TRBV4-3 to TRBJ2-5, with a weak D call TRBD2 (7 bases). The V gene lost 0 bases and the J gene lost 5 bases, with 13 bases spanning the gap. Germline V gives CDR1 LGHNA, CDR2 YSLEER. This CDR3 has 15 residues. The CDR3 DNA follows: TGCGCCAGCAGCCAAGAAGGGGGGGGTCCGGAGACCCAGTACTTC. It yields the protein CASSQEGGGPETQYF.